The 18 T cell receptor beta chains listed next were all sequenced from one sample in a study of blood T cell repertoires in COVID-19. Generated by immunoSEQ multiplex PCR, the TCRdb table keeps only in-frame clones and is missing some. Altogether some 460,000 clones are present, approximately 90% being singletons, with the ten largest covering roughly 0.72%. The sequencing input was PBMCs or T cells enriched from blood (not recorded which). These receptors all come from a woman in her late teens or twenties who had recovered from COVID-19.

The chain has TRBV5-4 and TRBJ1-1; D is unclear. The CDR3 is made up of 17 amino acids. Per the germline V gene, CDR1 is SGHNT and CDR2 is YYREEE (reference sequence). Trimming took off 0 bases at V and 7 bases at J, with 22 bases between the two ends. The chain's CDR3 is CASSLGQTPTGYGEAFF. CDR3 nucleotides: TGTGCCAGCAGCTTGGGTCAGACCCCCACCGGGTATGGTGAAGCTTTCTTT. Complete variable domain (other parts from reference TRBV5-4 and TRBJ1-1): ETGVTQSPTHLIKTRGQQVTLRCSSQSGHNTVSWYQQALGQGPQFIFQYYREEENGRGNFPPRFSGLQFPNYSSELNVNALELDDSALYLCASSLGQTPTGYGEAFFGQGTRLTVV.

CDR3 nucleotides: TGTGCCAGCAGCTTGGGGGGGACAACCTACAATGAGCAGTTCTTC. It codes for CASSLGGTTYNEQFF. The J gene is TRBJ2-1, the V gene TRBV11-3, with D maybe TRBD2 (7 bases). V was clipped by 3 bases and J by 2 bases, with 11 bases between them. The CDR3 is made up of 15 amino acids. Germline V lookup: CDR1 SGHNT, CDR2 YENEEA. Full variable domain (outside the CDR3, taken from reference TRBV11-3 and TRBJ2-1): EAGVVQSPRYKIIEKKQPVAFWCNPISGHNTLYWYLQNLGQGPELLIRYENEEAVDDSQLPKDRFSAERLKGVDSTLKIQPAELGDSAVYLCASSLGGTTYNEQFFGPGTRLTVL.

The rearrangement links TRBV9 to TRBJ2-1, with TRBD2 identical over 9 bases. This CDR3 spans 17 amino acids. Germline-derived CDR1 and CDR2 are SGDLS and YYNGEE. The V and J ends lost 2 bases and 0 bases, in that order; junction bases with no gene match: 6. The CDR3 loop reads CASSVAGGLPSYNEQFF. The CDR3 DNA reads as TGTGCCAGCAGCGTCGCGGGGGGGCTCCCCTCCTACAATGAGCAGTTCTTC. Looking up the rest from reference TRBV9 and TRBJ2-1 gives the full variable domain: DSGVTQTPKHLITATGQRVTLRCSPRSGDLSVYWYQQSLDQGLQFLIQYYNGEERAKGNILERFSAQQFPDLHSELNLSSLELGDSALYFCASSVAGGLPSYNEQFFGPGTRLTVL.

This CDR3 is CASSRGSGGTDTQYF. DNA for the CDR3: TGTGCCAGCAGCAGAGGGAGCGGGGGGACAGATACGCAGTATTTT. This chain uses TRBV9 with TRBJ2-3, with 9 bases identical to TRBD2. Germline CDR1 is SGDLS and CDR2 is YYNGEE. This CDR3 is 15 amino acids long. J gave up 3 bases and V 4 bases, and 6 bases lay outside the gene matches.

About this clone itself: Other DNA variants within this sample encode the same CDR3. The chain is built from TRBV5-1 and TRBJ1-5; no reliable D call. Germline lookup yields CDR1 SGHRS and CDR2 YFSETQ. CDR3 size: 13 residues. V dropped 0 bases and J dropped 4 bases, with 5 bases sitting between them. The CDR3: CASSLGANQPQHF. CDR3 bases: TGCGCCAGCAGCTTGGGGGCTAATCAGCCCCAGCATTTT.

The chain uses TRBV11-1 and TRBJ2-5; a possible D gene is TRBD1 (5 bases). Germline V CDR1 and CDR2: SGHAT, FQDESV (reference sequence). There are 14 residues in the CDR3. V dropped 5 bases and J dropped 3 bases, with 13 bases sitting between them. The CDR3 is CASSLDRDKETQYF. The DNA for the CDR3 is TGTGCCAGCAGCCTCGACAGAGATAAAGAGACCCAGTACTTC.

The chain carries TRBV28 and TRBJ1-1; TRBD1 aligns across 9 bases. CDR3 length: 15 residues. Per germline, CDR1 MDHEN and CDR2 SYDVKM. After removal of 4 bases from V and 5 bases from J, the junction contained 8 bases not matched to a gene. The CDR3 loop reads CASSYPGQGKTEAFF. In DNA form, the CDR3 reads TGTGCCAGCAGTTACCCGGGACAGGGAAAAACTGAAGCTTTCTTT.

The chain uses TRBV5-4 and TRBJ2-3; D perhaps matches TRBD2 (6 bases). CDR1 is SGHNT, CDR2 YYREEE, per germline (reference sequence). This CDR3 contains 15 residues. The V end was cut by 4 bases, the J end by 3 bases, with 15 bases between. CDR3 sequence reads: CASSPGGLGTDTQYF. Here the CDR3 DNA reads TGTGCCAGCAGCCCCGGGGGACTTGGGACAGATACGCAGTATTTT.

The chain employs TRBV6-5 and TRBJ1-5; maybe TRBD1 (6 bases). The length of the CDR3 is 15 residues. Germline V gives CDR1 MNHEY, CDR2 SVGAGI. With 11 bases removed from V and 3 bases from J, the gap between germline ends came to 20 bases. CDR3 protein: CAGQGKRTVNQPQHF. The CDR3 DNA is TGTGCCGGGCAAGGAAAGCGGACAGTCAATCAGCCCCAGCATTTT.

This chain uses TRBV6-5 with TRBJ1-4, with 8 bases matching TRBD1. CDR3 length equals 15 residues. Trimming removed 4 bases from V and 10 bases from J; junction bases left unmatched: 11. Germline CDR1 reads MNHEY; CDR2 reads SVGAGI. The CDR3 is CASSSLQGAQGKLFF. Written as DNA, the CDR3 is TGTGCCAGCAGTTCACTTCAGGGGGCGCAGGGAAAACTGTTTTTT.

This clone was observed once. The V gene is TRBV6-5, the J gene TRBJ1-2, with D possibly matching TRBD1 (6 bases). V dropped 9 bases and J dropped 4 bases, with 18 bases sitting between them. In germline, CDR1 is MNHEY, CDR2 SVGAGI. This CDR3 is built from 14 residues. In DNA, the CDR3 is TGTGCCAGTCGGGACACCAAAGGGGGCTATGGCTACACCTTC. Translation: CASRDTKGGYGYTF.

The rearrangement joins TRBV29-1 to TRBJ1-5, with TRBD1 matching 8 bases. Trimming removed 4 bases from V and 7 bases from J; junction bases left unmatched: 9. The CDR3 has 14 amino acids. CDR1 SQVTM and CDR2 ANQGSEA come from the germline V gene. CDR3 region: CSVGSGGADQPQHF. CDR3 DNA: TGCAGCGTTGGTTCAGGGGGCGCGGACCAGCCCCAGCATTTT.

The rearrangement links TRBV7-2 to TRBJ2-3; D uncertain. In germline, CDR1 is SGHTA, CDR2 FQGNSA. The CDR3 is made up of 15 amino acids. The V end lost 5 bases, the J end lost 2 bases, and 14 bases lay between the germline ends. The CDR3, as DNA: TGTGCCAGCAGCCCCTCCCTCCCCCCCACAGATACGCAGTATTTT. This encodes CASSPSLPPTDTQYF.

The CDR3 coding sequence is TGTGCCTGGAGTCCCCCCTGGGGGGGGAAAAAGCAGTTCTTC. Its protein is CAWSPPWGGKKQFF. The J gene is TRBJ2-1, the V gene TRBV30, with TRBD2 matching over 7 bases. There are 14 residues in the CDR3. V lost 2 bases to trimming and J lost 11 bases; unmatched junction nucleotides: 12. Per germline, CDR1 GTSNPN and CDR2 SVGIG (reference sequence).

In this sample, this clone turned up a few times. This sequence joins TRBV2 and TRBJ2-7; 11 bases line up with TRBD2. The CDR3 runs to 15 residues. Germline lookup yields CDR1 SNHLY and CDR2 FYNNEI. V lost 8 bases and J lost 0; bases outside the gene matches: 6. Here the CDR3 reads CASAGTSGTSYEQYF. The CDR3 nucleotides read TGTGCCAGCGCAGGGACTAGCGGTACCTCCTACGAGCAGTACTTC. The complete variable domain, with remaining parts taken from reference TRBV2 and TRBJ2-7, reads EPEVTQTPSHQVTQMGQEVILRCVPISNHLYFYWYRQILGQKVEFLVSFYNNEISEKSEIFDDQFSVERPDGSNFTLKIRSTKLEDSAMYFCASAGTSGTSYEQYFGPGTRLTVT.

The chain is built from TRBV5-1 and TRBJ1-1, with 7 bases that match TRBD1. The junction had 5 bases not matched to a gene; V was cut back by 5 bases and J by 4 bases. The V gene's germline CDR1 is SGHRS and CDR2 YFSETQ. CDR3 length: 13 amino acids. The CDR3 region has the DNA TGCGCCAGCAGTCTGGAGGGGGCCACTGAAGCTTTCTTT. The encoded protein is CASSLEGATEAFF.

This CDR3 is CASSSPGQGVYGYTF. DNA for the CDR3: TGTGCCAGCAGTTCCCCGGGACAGGGGGTCTATGGCTACACCTTC. This chain connects TRBV28 to TRBJ1-2; TRBD1 matches at 11 bases. The V and J ends lost 4 bases and 4 bases, in that order; junction bases with no gene match: 5. The CDR3 is 15 amino acids. CDR1 is MDHEN and CDR2 is SYDVKM in the germline V gene.

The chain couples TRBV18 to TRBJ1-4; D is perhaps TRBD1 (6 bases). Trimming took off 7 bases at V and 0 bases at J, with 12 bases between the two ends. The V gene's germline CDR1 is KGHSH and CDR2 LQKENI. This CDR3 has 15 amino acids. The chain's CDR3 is CASLRSGATNEKLFF. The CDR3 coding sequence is TGTGCCAGCTTACGATCAGGGGCAACTAATGAAAAACTGTTTTTT.